This entry lists 17 T cell receptor beta chains sequenced from one sample in a study of Graves' ophthalmopathy and Graves' hyperthyroidism. Transcripts of RNA were the source for amplifying TCR beta CDR3 regions. A first-round RT-PCR used HTBI primers, followed by a second-round multiplex PCR. TCRdb re-called the multiplex PCR reads with MiXCR, one entry per CDR3 protein. Of about 16,000 distinct CDR3 sequences listed, about 46% were seen once; the top ten hold 25%. The sample was peripheral blood. The origin of the receptors is a woman in her thirties or forties with stable Graves' hyperthyroidism.

This chain connects TRBV6-1 to TRBJ2-3; maybe TRBD2 (6 bases). Deletions cut 7 bases from V and 4 bases from J, with 18 bases between. This CDR3 is built from 15 residues. Germline loops: CDR1 MNHNS, CDR2 SASEGT. For the CDR3, the DNA is TGTGCCAGCATCCCGACTAGTTTATTAGCAGATACGCAGTATTTT. Translating gives CASIPTSLLADTQYF.

This rearrangement joins TRBV2 to TRBJ2-5; D gene uncertain. The V gene's germline CDR1 is SNHLY and CDR2 FYNNEI. V gave up 8 bases and J gave up 2 bases, with 12 bases separating them. This CDR3 is built from 13 residues. As DNA, the CDR3 is TGTGCCAGCTCACTACCCGGACAAGAGACCCAGTACTTC. Protein product: CASSLPGQETQYF. Filled out from reference TRBV2 and TRBJ2-5, the complete variable domain reads EPEVTQTPSHQVTQMGQEVILRCVPISNHLYFYWYRQILGQKVEFLVSFYNNEISEKSEIFDDQFSVERPDGSNFTLKIRSTKLEDSAMYFCASSLPGQETQYFGPGTRLLVL.

The gene calls are TRBV5-6 and TRBJ2-3; 9 bases are shared with TRBD2. The V gene end was trimmed by 0 bases and the J gene end by 5 bases; junction bases not matched to a gene: 1. This CDR3 has 14 amino acids. In germline, CDR1 is SGHDT, CDR2 YYEEEE. The CDR3 here is CASSLASGEDTQYF. The CDR3 DNA reads as TGTGCCAGCAGCTTGGCTAGCGGGGAAGATACGCAGTATTTT.

On this clonotype: A much larger clone differs from this one at a single base, so this may be a read error. The chain recombines TRBV4-1 with TRBJ2-1, with D possibly TRBD2 on 5 matching bases. The CDR3 consists of 13 residues. The V gene's germline CDR1 is MGHRA and CDR2 YSYEKL. V lost 0 bases and J lost 5, with 5 bases in between. The CDR3 bases are TGCGCCAGCAGCCAAGACGGGAACAATGAGCAGTTCTTC. Residues: CASSQDGNNEQFF.

This clonotype has a count of ten or more. The chain joins TRBV20-1 to TRBJ1-5; D gene ambiguous. CDR1 and CDR2 (germline): DFQATT, SNEGSKA (reference sequence). The CDR3 covers 16 residues. V shed 3 bases and J shed 0 bases, with 15 bases lying between them. This chain's CDR3 is CSASYPGAYSNQPQHF. The DNA of the CDR3 is TGCAGTGCTAGTTATCCGGGAGCATATAGCAATCAGCCCCAGCATTTT.

This clonotype is judged medium-sized. The rearrangement joins TRBV7-2 to TRBJ2-3; D not certain. V was pared by 5 bases and J by 4 bases, with 13 bases between. Germline-derived CDR1 and CDR2 are SGHTA and FQGNSA. This CDR3 has 14 amino acids. The DNA for the CDR3 is TGTGCCAGCAGCCGAAGACATGCCCCAGATACGCAGTATTTT. This encodes CASSRRHAPDTQYF.

This clonotype was recorded only once. The V gene is TRBV4-2, the J gene TRBJ2-5; 7 positions match TRBD2. V gave up 5 bases and J gave up 4 bases; unmatched junction bases: 22. In germline, CDR1 is LGHNA, CDR2 YNFKEQ. The CDR3 totals 19 residues. The CDR3 DNA follows: TGTGCCAGCAGCTCTGCTAACGGACTAGGGGACGGAGGGGTAGAGACCCAGTACTTC. Protein sequence: CASSSANGLGDGGVETQYF.

By share, this clonotype counts as large. V usage is TRBV19 and J usage is TRBJ2-1; D is unclear. Trimming removed 3 bases at V and 4 bases at J, with 7 bases between. Germline CDR1 reads LNHDA; CDR2 reads SQIVND (reference sequence). This CDR3 is 13 amino acids long. Here the CDR3 reads CASSIGLYNEQFF. CDR3 in DNA: TGTGCCAGTAGTATTGGCTTGTACAATGAGCAGTTCTTC.

In its sample, this clonotype ranks as hyperexpanded. The chain recombines TRBV9 with TRBJ2-7, with D perhaps TRBD1 (6 bases). Looked up from germline, CDR1 is SGDLS and CDR2 is YYNGEE. The CDR3 contains 15 residues. Trimming removed 3 bases at V and 0 bases at J, with 13 bases between. CDR3 loop: CASSGSRGGSYEQYF. The CDR3 DNA reads TGTGCCAGCAGCGGATCCAGGGGTGGCTCCTACGAGCAGTACTTC.

This clonotype showed up just once. The V call is TRBV7-9, the J call TRBJ1-4; the D gene is possibly TRBD1 (5 bases). CDR3 length: 17 residues. Germline V gene lookup returns CDR1 SEHNR and CDR2 FQNEAQ (reference sequence). Trimming left V 2 bases short and J 0 bases short, with 13 bases between. Here the CDR3 reads CASSLWVDRATNEKLFF. DNA for the CDR3: TGTGCCAGCAGCTTATGGGTCGACAGAGCAACTAATGAAAAACTGTTTTTT.

This rearrangement joins TRBV7-8 to TRBJ1-1, with D perhaps TRBD1 (6 bases). The V end was cut by 4 bases, the J end by 5 bases, with 29 bases between. Per the germline V gene, CDR1 is SGHVS and CDR2 is FQNEAQ. The CDR3 extends over 19 amino acids. CDR3 protein: CASSYNSGVQGRGSTEAFF. DNA of the CDR3: TGTGCCAGCAGCTACAATTCCGGGGTACAGGGCCGAGGGAGTACTGAAGCTTTCTTT.

By share, this clonotype counts as medium-sized. The chain is built from TRBV24-1 and TRBJ2-1; D uncertain. The CDR3 is 14 residues long. The germline V and J ends were trimmed by 4 bases and 8 bases, with 14 bases remaining between them. Germline CDR1 reads KGHDR; CDR2 reads SFDVKD. CDR3 DNA: TGTGCCACCAGTGACCCAGGCAGGTCCGATGAGCAGTTCTTC. Protein: CATSDPGRSDEQFF.

This clonotype appeared many times. The rearrangement uses TRBV15 and TRBJ2-7; 9 positions agree with TRBD2. The V and J ends lost 0 bases and 2 bases, in that order; junction bases with no gene match: 14. CDR1 and CDR2 from the germline V gene are LNHNV and YYDKDF (reference sequence). The CDR3 is 19 amino acids. The CDR3 bases are TGTGCCACCAGCAGAGATCCTGGTCTAGCGGGATCCCGGGCCTACGAGCAGTACTTC. It is translated as CATSRDPGLAGSRAYEQYF.

This chain uses TRBV6-1 with TRBJ2-3, with TRBD2 as a possible D gene (6 bases). The CDR3 spans 15 residues. Germline V gene sequence: CDR1 MNHNS, CDR2 SASEGT. The V end was cut by 2 bases, the J end by 2 bases, with 11 bases between. The CDR3: CASSERGLATDTQYF. DNA for the CDR3: TGTGCCAGCAGTGAAAGGGGACTCGCCACAGATACGCAGTATTTT.

With regard to this clonotype: The junction does not match germline at one end; this may be a read error. This rearrangement joins TRBV7-2 to TRBJ1-2, with a possible D match to TRBD1 (6 bases). Germline CDR1 reads SGHTA; CDR2 reads FQGNSA. The CDR3 runs 15 residues. CDR3 nucleotides: TGCGCCAGCAGCTTAGATGCTGACAGGAGCTATGGCTACACCTTC. It codes for CASSLDADRSYGYTF.

This clonotype was observed at least ten times. CDR3 in DNA: TGTGCCAGCAGCTTAACGATCACAGATACGCAGTATTTT. Its protein is CASSLTITDTQYF. The chain has TRBV7-3 and TRBJ2-3, with D uncertain. The CDR3 is 13 amino acids. The V end lost 0 bases, the J end lost 2 bases, and 3 bases lay between the germline ends. CDR1 and CDR2 (germline): SGHTA, FQGTGA.

This clonotype is judged medium-sized. This chain joins TRBV24-1 and TRBJ2-7; TRBD2 aligns across 8 bases. CDR1 KGHDR and CDR2 SFDVKD come from the germline V gene. Trimming at V came to 5 bases and at J to 5 bases, leaving 7 bases not matched to a gene. The CDR3 loop spans 14 amino acids. The CDR3 region is CATSAPGGSDEQYF. For the CDR3, the DNA is TGTGCCACCAGTGCTCCGGGGGGGTCAGACGAGCAGTACTTC.